This T cell receptor (beta chain) was found in a study of T-cell memory formation after mild COVID-19. Findings and caveats of the study: Mainly in CM and EM were contracting CD4+ clones; CD8+ were in EMRA.

Using its own MiXCR run on the 5' RACE reads, TCRdb lists one record per CDR3 protein. The profile shows hundreds of thousands of distinct CDR3 sequences, approximately 21% of them singletons. The V end lost 5 bases, the J end lost 1 base, and 8 bases lay between the germline ends. The germline gives CDR1 MNHNS, CDR2 SASEGT. There are 13 residues in the CDR3. About this clonotype itself: Its antigen is unidentified.

Sequencing was done on a sample of PBMCs or a T cell subset sorted from them (not recorded which). The V call is TRBV6-1, the J call TRBJ2-5; D remains unclear. The sequence came from an adult woman who had mild COVID-19 (a few samples of this study predate the infection). Cell type and time point are not known. The CDR3 loop is CASSQLTQETQYF. The CDR3, as DNA: TGTGCCAGCAGTCAACTGACCCAAGAGACCCAGTACTTC.